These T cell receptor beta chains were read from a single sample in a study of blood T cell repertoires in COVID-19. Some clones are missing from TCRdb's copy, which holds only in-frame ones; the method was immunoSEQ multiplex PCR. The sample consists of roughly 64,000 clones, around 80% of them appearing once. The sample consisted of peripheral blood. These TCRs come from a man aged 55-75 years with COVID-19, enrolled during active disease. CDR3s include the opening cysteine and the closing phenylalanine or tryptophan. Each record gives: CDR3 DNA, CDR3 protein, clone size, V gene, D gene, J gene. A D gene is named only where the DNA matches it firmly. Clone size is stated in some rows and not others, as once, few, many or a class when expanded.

CDR3nt: TGTGCCAGCAGGCACAGCCACAACAGGGGGCCACCCCTCCACTTT; CDR3aa: CASRHSHNRGPPLHF; abundance: .; v_gene: TRBV6-5; d_gene: TRBD1; j_gene: TRBJ1-6
CDR3nt: TGCAGCGTTGGGGACAGGGTCATTTCGGAGACCCAGTACTTC; CDR3aa: CSVGDRVISETQYF; abundance: .; v_gene: TRBV29-1; d_gene: TRBD1; j_gene: TRBJ2-5
CDR3nt: TGTGCCGCGGCACAGGGGTACTCTGGAAACACCATATATTTT; CDR3aa: CAAAQGYSGNTIYF; abundance: few; v_gene: TRBV10-3; d_gene: TRBD1; j_gene: TRBJ1-3
CDR3nt: TGTGCCAGCAGCCCGGACAGCCTCGGCGAGCAGTACTTC; CDR3aa: CASSPDSLGEQYF; abundance: .; v_gene: TRBV11-3; d_gene: .; j_gene: TRBJ2-7
CDR3nt: TGTGCCAGCAGTTACTCCCGGGAGACCCAGTACTTC; CDR3aa: CASSYSRETQYF; abundance: .; v_gene: TRBV6-2/TRBV6-3; d_gene: .; j_gene: TRBJ2-5
CDR3nt: TGTGCCAGCAGCCAAGGGGACAGGAACACTGAAGCTTTCTTT; CDR3aa: CASSQGDRNTEAFF; abundance: .; v_gene: TRBV3-1/TRBV3-2; d_gene: TRBD1; j_gene: TRBJ1-1
CDR3nt: TGTGCCAGCAGCCTAACTTCCCGGGGGGGCCAGGAGACCCAGTACTTC; CDR3aa: CASSLTSRGGQETQYF; abundance: .; v_gene: TRBV5-6; d_gene: TRBD2; j_gene: TRBJ2-5
CDR3nt: TGTGCCAGCAGTCAGGTGACCACCTACGAGCAGTACTTC; CDR3aa: CASSQVTTYEQYF; abundance: .; v_gene: TRBV12-3/TRBV12-4; d_gene: .; j_gene: TRBJ2-7
CDR3nt: TGTGCCAGCAGCTTGACTAGCGGGATGGGTACGCAGTATTTT; CDR3aa: CASSLTSGMGTQYF; abundance: .; v_gene: TRBV11-3; d_gene: TRBD2; j_gene: TRBJ2-3
CDR3nt: TGTGCCAGCAGCAGCGGTTCCAGGGGGCTCGGGGGGACAGATACGCAGTATTTT; CDR3aa: CASSSGSRGLGGTDTQYF; abundance: .; v_gene: TRBV9; d_gene: .; j_gene: TRBJ2-3
CDR3nt: TGTGCCAGCAGTAACAGGGGGCAGACAGATACGCAGTATTTT; CDR3aa: CASSNRGQTDTQYF; abundance: .; v_gene: TRBV13; d_gene: TRBD1; j_gene: TRBJ2-3
CDR3nt: TGTGCCAGCAGCCTGGAGAGTTTCGGGGAGACCCAGTACTTC; CDR3aa: CASSLESFGETQYF; abundance: .; v_gene: TRBV5-4; d_gene: .; j_gene: TRBJ2-5
CDR3nt: TGTGCCAGCAGTCAGGTTTGGGAGACCCAGTACTTC; CDR3aa: CASSQVWETQYF; abundance: .; v_gene: TRBV6-5; d_gene: .; j_gene: TRBJ2-5
CDR3nt: TGTGCCACCACACCGGGACAGGGAAGGTACGAGCAGTACTTC; CDR3aa: CATTPGQGRYEQYF; abundance: once; v_gene: TRBV19; d_gene: TRBD1; j_gene: TRBJ2-7
CDR3nt: TGTGCCAGCAGCGTAGGAAGGGGATTTCCATTCTTC; CDR3aa: CASSVGRGFPFF; abundance: .; v_gene: TRBV9; d_gene: .; j_gene: TRBJ1-2
CDR3nt: TGTGCCAGCAGCTTGGGTGAGCGGGAGTGGCAAGAGACCCAGTACTTC; CDR3aa: CASSLGEREWQETQYF; abundance: .; v_gene: TRBV11-3; d_gene: TRBD2; j_gene: TRBJ2-5